These T cell receptor beta chains were read from a single sample in a study of blood T cell repertoires in COVID-19. The protocol was immunoSEQ multiplex PCR, while the TCRdb copy is restricted to in-frame clones and leaves out a portion. The profile shows around 130,000 clones, around 84% of them singletons. What was sequenced was PBMCs or T cells enriched from blood (not recorded which). All receptors derive from a man aged 40-49 years with acute COVID-19. Both conserved end residues are part of each CDR3. Each record gives: V gene, clone size, D gene, J gene, CDR3 protein, CDR3 DNA. A D gene is named only where the DNA matches it firmly. Clone size is given for some rows only: seen once, a few or many times, or a class if the clone is expanded.

>TRBV7-8|.|TRBD1|TRBJ1-3
CASSPQSDRGGNTIYF
TGTGCCAGCAGCCCGCAATCTGACAGGGGTGGAAACACCATATATTTT
>TRBV27|.|.|TRBJ1-1
CASSFQGWNTEAFF
TGTGCCAGCAGTTTTCAGGGATGGAACACTGAAGCTTTCTTT
>TRBV2|.|.|TRBJ1-6
CASQYTDSPLHF
TGTGCCAGCCAGTACACCGATTCACCCCTCCACTTT
>TRBV9|.|.|TRBJ2-7
CASSVRDSNYEQYF
TGTGCCAGCAGCGTCCGGGACTCCAACTACGAGCAGTACTTC
>TRBV7-9|few|TRBD2|TRBJ2-7
CASSSRLAVYEQYF
TGTGCCAGCAGCTCTCGACTAGCGGTATACGAGCAGTACTTC
>TRBV18|.|TRBD2|TRBJ2-1
CASSPSRGEGEQFF
TGTGCCAGCTCACCGTCCCGGGGGGAGGGTGAGCAGTTCTTC
>TRBV5-1|.|TRBD2|TRBJ2-1
CASSFGGSSYNEQFF
TGCGCCAGCAGCTTTGGCGGGAGCTCCTACAATGAGCAGTTCTTC
>TRBV4-1|once|TRBD1|TRBJ2-3
CASSRGGASTDTQYF
TGCGCCAGCAGCCGAGGGGGCGCTAGCACAGATACGCAGTATTTT
>TRBV30|.|.|TRBJ1-4
CAWRPLGETVNEKLFF
TGTGCCTGGAGGCCCCTAGGCGAGACAGTGAATGAAAAACTGTTTTTT
>TRBV4-2|.|.|TRBJ2-2
CASSRGIEGTGELFF
TGTGCCAGCAGCCGGGGTATCGAGGGCACCGGGGAGCTGTTTTTT
>TRBV7-2|.|TRBD2|TRBJ2-1
CASSLTSGSLIEQFF
TGTGCCAGCAGCTTAACTAGCGGGAGCCTCATTGAGCAGTTCTTC
>TRBV30|.|.|TRBJ1-6
CAWTLARAANYNSPLHF
TGTGCCTGGACCTTAGCCAGGGCGGCCAACTATAATTCACCCCTCCACTTT
>TRBV6-6|.|TRBD2|TRBJ2-7
CASGTSGVDYEQYF
TGTGCCAGCGGGACTAGCGGGGTAGACTACGAGCAGTACTTC
>TRBV28|.|.|TRBJ2-7
CASSLSREQYF
TGTGCCAGCAGTCTGAGCCGGGAGCAGTACTTC
>TRBV28|.|.|TRBJ2-4
CASRRSVAKNIQYF
TGTGCCAGCAGAAGATCAGTAGCCAAAAACATTCAGTACTTC
>TRBV28|.|.|TRBJ2-7
CASSFMGSSYEQYF
TGTGCCAGCAGTTTCATGGGGAGCTCCTACGAGCAGTACTTC
>TRBV19|.|.|TRBJ2-1
CASSPELGSYNEQFF
TGTGCCAGTAGTCCTGAACTCGGCTCCTACAATGAGCAGTTCTTC
>TRBV6-4|.|.|TRBJ1-5
CASSGKSENQPQHF
TGTGCCAGCAGTGGTAAGTCGGAGAATCAGCCCCAGCATTTT
>TRBV7-3|few|TRBD2|TRBJ2-1
CASSSTSGGYNEQFF
TGTGCCAGCAGTTCGACTAGCGGGGGGTACAATGAGCAGTTCTTC
>TRBV4-1|.|TRBD2|TRBJ2-3
CASSIKKTGLAGGRGTDTQYF
TGCGCCAGCAGCATTAAAAAAACGGGACTAGCGGGAGGGAGGGGCACAGATACGCAGTATTTT
>TRBV19|.|TRBD1|TRBJ1-3
CASSQQGSGNTIYF
TGTGCCAGTAGCCAACAGGGGTCAGGAAACACCATATATTTT
>TRBV5-5|.|.|TRBJ2-1
CASSFSLWSQFF
TGTGCCAGCAGCTTTAGCTTGTGGTCGCAGTTCTTC
>TRBV6-2/TRBV6-3|.|.|TRBJ2-5
CASSYRGSPQETQYF
TGTGCCAGCAGTTACAGAGGCTCACCCCAAGAGACCCAGTACTTC
>TRBV7-6|.|.|TRBJ1-1
CASSLTSNTEAFF
TGTGCCAGCAGCCTGACATCAAACACTGAAGCTTTCTTT
>TRBV7-9|.|.|TRBJ2-7
CASSFSGSYEQYF
TGTGCCAGCAGCTTCTCGGGGTCCTACGAGCAGTACTTC
>TRBV18|.|TRBD1|TRBJ2-7
CASSPTGLLGEQYF
TGTGCCAGCTCACCGACAGGGTTGTTGGGAGAGCAGTACTTC